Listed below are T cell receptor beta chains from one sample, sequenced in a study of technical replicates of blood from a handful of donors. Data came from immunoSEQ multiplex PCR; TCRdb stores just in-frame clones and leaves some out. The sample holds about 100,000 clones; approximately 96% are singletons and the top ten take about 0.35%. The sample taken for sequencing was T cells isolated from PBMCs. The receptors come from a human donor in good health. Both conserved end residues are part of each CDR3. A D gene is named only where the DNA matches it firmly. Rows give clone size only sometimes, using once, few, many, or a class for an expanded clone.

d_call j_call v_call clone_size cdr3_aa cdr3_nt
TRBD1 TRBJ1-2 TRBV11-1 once CASSLAGTASLGYTF TGTGCCAGCAGCTTAGCCGGGACAGCCTCTCTGGGCTACACCTTC
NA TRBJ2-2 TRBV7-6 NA CASSPNTGELFF TGTGCCAGCAGCCCAAACACCGGGGAGCTGTTTTTT
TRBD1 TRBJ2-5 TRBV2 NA CASSEWQGVRETQYF TGTGCCAGCAGTGAATGGCAGGGGGTACGCGAGACCCAGTACTTC
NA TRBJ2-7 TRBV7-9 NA CASSSDSSGSYEQYF TGTGCCAGCAGCTCAGACAGCTCCGGGAGCTACGAGCAGTACTTC
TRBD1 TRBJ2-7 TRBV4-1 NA CASSQRQGISHEQYF TGCGCCAGCAGCCAAAGACAGGGTATCTCCCACGAGCAGTACTTC
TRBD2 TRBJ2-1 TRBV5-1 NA CASSPKEAGRVFF TGCGCCAGCAGCCCCAAGGAAGCGGGAAGGGTGTTCTTC
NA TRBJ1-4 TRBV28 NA CASSFGRINEKLFF TGTGCCAGCAGTTTCGGGAGGATTAATGAAAAACTGTTTTTT
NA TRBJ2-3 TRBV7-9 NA CASSDDDSTSTDTQYF TGTGCCAGCAGCGACGACGACAGCACTAGCACAGATACGCAGTATTTT
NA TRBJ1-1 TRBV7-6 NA CASSAAHSQNTEAFF TGTGCCAGCAGCGCCGCCCACAGCCAGAACACTGAAGCTTTCTTT
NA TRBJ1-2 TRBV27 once CASSLQATGYGYTF TGTGCCAGCAGCCTACAGGCGACAGGCTATGGCTACACCTTC
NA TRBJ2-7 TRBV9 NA CASSVELAGEQYF TGTGCCAGCAGCGTAGAGTTGGCGGGCGAGCAGTACTTC
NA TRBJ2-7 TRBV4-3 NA CASSHRQLYEQYF TGCGCCAGCAGCCACCGACAGCTCTACGAGCAGTACTTC
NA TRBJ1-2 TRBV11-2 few CAKQISNYGYTF TGTGCCAAACAGATCTCTAACTATGGCTACACCTTC
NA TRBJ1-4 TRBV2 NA CASSEGEAVFF TGTGCCAGCAGTGAGGGGGAGGCGGTGTTTTTT
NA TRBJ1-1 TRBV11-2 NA CASSLDVNTEAFF TGTGCCAGCAGCTTAGACGTGAACACTGAAGCTTTCTTT
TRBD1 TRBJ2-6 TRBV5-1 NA CASGTGAASGANVLTF TGCGCCAGTGGGACAGGGGCCGCCTCTGGGGCCAACGTCCTGACTTTC
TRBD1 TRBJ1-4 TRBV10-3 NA CAISETHSGGYEKLFF TGTGCCATCAGTGAGACCCACTCAGGGGGGTATGAAAAACTGTTTTTT
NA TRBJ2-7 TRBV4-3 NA CASSQDQNSLYEQYF TGCGCCAGCAGCCAAGATCAGAACAGCCTCTACGAGCAGTACTTC
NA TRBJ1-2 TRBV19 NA CASSIDKDEGYGYTF TGTGCCAGTAGTATAGACAAGGATGAGGGCTATGGCTACACCTTC
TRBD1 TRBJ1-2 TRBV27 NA CASSLRQGAGYGYTF TGTGCCAGCAGTCTCAGACAGGGGGCTGGCTATGGCTACACCTTC
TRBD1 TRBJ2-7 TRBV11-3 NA CASGPGTGGDEQYF TGTGCCAGCGGTCCCGGGACAGGTGGTGACGAGCAGTACTTC
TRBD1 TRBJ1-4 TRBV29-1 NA CSVDLGQGDEKLFF TGCAGCGTTGACTTAGGACAGGGAGATGAAAAACTGTTTTTT
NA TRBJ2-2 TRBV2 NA CASTSHRQNANTGELFF TGTGCCAGCACCAGTCACAGGCAGAACGCGAACACCGGGGAGCTGTTTTTT
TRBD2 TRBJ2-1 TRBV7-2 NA CASSHRGRAEQFF TGTGCCAGCAGCCACAGAGGGAGGGCCGAGCAGTTCTTC
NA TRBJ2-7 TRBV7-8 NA CASQTEAVSYEQYF TGTGCCAGTCAAACCGAGGCGGTATCCTACGAGCAGTACTTC
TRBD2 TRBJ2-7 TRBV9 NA CASSLTGTSDPYEQYF TGTGCCAGCAGCCTCACCGGGACTAGCGATCCCTACGAGCAGTACTTC
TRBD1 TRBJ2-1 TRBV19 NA CASKSLLLGTGHIDEQFF TGTGCCAGTAAATCCCTCTTACTCGGGACAGGGCATATAGATGAGCAGTTCTTC
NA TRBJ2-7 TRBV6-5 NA CASSYFSSYEQYF TGTGCCAGCAGTTATTTTAGTTCCTACGAGCAGTACTTC
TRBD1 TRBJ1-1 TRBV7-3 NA CASSLGGTGNTEAFF TGTGCCAGCAGCTTAGGGGGGACAGGGAACACTGAAGCTTTCTTT
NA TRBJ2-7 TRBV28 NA CASALRGGYYEQYF TGTGCCAGCGCACTCAGAGGTGGATATTACGAGCAGTACTTC
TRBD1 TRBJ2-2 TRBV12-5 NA CASGTHPGQGNTGELFF TGTGCTAGTGGTACGCATCCGGGACAGGGGAATACCGGGGAGCTGTTTTTT
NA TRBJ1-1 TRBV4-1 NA CASSPGGREAFF TGCGCCAGCAGCCCCGGAGGACGGGAAGCTTTCTTT
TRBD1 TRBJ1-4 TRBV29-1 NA CSVLKGQPNEKLFF TGCAGCGTCCTGAAGGGACAGCCGAATGAAAAACTGTTTTTT
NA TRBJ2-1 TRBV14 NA CASSQVSNEQFF TGTGCCAGCAGCCAAGTGAGCAATGAGCAGTTCTTC
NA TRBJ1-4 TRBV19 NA CASSGVYEKLFF TGTGCCAGTAGTGGAGTTTATGAAAAACTGTTTTTT
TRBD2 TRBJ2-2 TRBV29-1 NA CSVEREDTGELFF TGCAGCGTTGAACGGGAGGACACCGGGGAGCTGTTTTTT
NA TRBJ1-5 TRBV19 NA CASSKAPRAGWDQPQHF TGTGCCAGTAGTAAAGCCCCACGCGCGGGCTGGGATCAGCCCCAGCATTTT
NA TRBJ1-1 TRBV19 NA CASSMEQFEAFF TGTGCCAGTAGTATGGAACAGTTTGAAGCTTTCTTT
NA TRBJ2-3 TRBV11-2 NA CASTRYRADTQYF TGTGCCAGCACACGATACCGCGCAGATACGCAGTATTTT
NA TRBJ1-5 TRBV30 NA CAWSVLGGQPQHF TGTGCCTGGAGTGTTTTAGGGGGTCAGCCCCAGCATTTT
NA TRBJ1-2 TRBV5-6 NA CASSPTSSLKTDGYTF TGTGCCAGCAGCCCGACTTCGAGCCTTAAGACGGATGGCTACACCTTC